The clone carrying this T cell receptor (beta chain) has just one count. This specimen belongs to a study of T cell responses to AZD1222 COVID-19 vaccine. Study details: Second doses at about 4 or about 12 weeks were pooled.

The repertoire was sequenced with immunoSEQ multiplex PCR; TCRdb's copy has only in-frame clones and lacks some. The sample holds tens of thousands of clones, approximately 84% seen once. The germline CDR1 and CDR2 sequences are LGHNA and YNFKEQ. This CDR3 has 18 residues. V was clipped by 3 bases and J by 0 bases, with 15 bases between them. The J gene is TRBJ1-6, the V gene TRBV4-2; the D gene is possibly TRBD1 (5 bases). This receptor was identified in an adult in good health. This specimen consisted of peripheral blood, obtained on day 0 of AZD1222 vaccination. Written as DNA, the CDR3 is TGTGCCAGCAGCCAGAAGACAGCACCAAGCTCCTATAATTCACCCCTCCACTTT. Encoded protein: CASSQKTAPSSYNSPLHF.